The TCR beta chain under discussion was sequenced for a study of blood T cell repertoires in COVID-19. Enrollees, roughly 18 to 89 years old, lived in 25 or so US areas. Categorization into cohorts depended on clinical history that participants reported. Recovery meant two consecutive negative NP/OP PCR tests, professional clearance, or resolved symptoms. Here immunoSEQ multiplex PCR was the method, and the copy in TCRdb shows in-frame clones only, minus some. The sample has just over 300,000 clones, around 89% seen once. Germline V gene data show CDR1 as MDHEN and CDR2 as SYDVKM. Trimming at V came to 6 bases and at J to 0 bases, leaving 0 bases not matched to a gene. The CDR3 totals 13 residues.

The receptor was derived from a woman aged 40-49 years who had recovered from COVID-19. J is TRBJ2-3 and V is TRBV28; 7 bases fit TRBD2. The sequencing input was PBMCs or T cells enriched from blood (not recorded which). The CDR3, as DNA: TGTGCCAGCAGCGGGGGGAGCACAGATACGCAGTATTTT. Translation gives CASSGGSTDTQYF.